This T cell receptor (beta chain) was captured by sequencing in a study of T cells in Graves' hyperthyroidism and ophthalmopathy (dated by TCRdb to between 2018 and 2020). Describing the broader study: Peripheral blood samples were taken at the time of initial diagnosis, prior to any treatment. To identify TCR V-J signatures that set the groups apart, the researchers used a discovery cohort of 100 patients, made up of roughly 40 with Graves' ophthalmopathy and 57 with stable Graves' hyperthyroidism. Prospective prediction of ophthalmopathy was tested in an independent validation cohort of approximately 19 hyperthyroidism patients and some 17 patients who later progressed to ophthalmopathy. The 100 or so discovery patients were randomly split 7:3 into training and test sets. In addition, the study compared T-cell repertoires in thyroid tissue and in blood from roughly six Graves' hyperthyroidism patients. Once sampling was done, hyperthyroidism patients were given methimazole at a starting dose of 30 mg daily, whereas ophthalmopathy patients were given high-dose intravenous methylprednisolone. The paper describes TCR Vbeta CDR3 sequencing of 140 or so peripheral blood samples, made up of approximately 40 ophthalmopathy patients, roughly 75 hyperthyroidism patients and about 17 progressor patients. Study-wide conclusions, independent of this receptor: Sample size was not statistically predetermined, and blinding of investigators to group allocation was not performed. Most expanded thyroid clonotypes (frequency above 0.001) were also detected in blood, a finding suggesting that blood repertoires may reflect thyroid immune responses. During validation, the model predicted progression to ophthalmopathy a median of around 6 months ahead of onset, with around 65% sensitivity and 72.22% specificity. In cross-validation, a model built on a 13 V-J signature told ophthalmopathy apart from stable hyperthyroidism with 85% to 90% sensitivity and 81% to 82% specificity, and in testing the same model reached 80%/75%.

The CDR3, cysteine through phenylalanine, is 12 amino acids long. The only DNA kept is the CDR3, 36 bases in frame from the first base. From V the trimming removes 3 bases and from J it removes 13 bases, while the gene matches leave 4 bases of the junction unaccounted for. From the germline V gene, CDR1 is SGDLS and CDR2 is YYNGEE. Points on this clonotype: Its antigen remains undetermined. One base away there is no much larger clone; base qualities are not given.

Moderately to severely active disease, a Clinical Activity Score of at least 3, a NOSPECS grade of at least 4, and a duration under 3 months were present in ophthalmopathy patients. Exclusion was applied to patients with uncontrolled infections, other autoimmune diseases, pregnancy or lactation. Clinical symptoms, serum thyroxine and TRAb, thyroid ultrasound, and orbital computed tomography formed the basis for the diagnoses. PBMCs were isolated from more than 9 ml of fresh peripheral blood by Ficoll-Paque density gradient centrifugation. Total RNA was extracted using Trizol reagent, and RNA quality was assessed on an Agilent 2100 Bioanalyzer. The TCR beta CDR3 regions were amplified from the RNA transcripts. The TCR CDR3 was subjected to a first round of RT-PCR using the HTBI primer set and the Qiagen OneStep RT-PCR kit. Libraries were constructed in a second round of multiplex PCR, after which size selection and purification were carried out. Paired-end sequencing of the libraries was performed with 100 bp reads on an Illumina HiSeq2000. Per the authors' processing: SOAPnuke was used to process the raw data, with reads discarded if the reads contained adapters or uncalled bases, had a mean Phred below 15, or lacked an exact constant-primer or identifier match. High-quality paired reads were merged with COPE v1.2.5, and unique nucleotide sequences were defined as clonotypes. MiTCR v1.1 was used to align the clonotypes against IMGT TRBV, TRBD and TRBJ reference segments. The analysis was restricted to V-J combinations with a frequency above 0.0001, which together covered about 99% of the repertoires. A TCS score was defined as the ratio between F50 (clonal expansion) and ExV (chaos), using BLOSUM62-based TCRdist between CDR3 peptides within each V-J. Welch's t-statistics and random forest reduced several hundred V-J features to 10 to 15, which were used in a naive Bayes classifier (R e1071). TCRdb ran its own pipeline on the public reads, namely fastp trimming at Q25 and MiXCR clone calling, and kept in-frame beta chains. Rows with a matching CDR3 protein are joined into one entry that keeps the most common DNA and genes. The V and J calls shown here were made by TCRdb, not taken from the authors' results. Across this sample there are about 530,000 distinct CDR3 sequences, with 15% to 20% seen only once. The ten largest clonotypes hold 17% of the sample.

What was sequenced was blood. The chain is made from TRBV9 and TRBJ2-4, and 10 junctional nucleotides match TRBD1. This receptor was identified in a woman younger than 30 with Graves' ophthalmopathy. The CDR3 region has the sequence CASSGRTGGQYF. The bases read TGTGCCAGCAGCGGCAGGACAGGGGGACAGTACTTC.